This T cell receptor (beta chain) came from a study of cytomegalovirus exposure and HLA in healthy donors. Study results and limitations: In an earlier analysis, in under 700 donors, most V segments appeared productive either ~87% or ~30% of the time.

The germline V and J ends were trimmed by 0 bases and 1 base, with 9 bases remaining between them. This CDR3 contains 15 residues. In germline, CDR1 is LGHNA, CDR2 YSLEER. In regard to this clone: Its antigen is not identified.

With 60 Vbeta and 13 Jbeta primers, the PCR was carried out. Data came from immunoSEQ multiplex PCR; TCRdb stores just in-frame clones and leaves some out. The table lists tens of thousands of clones, 55% to 65% of them singletons. Healthy people donating bone marrow made up the donors. Input material: PBMCs. V is TRBV4-3 and J is TRBJ1-2; possible D gene TRBD1, 5 bases. The clonotype originates from a human donor in good health. The CDR3 DNA follows: TGCGCCAGCAGCCAAGAGGCAGGGCTTAACTATGGCTACACCTTC. Translating gives CASSQEAGLNYGYTF.